This TCR beta chain is drawn from a study of T cell repertoires in cytomegalovirus infection. Study details: HLA-B-restricted CMV epitopes that are well studied, plus recently identified HLA-C-restricted ones, were used by the study. From public TCR beta signatures came an indication of both CMV infection and matching HLA type. Study-level results: Summed public TCR beta family frequency identified CMV carriers bearing the relevant HLA. CMV-specific HLA-C-restricted TCR beta clonotypes dominated the ex vivo response.

TCRdb used MiXCR to reprocess the reads, holding one entry per CDR3 protein. The sample lists 600,000 to 700,000 distinct CDR3 sequences; around 32% were seen once. This CDR3 is 14 amino acids long. Trimming pared 0 bases from V and 4 bases from J, leaving 9 bases between. The germline V gene encodes CDR1 MGHRA and CDR2 YSYEKL. This clonotype was observed a handful of times. Its specificity is not known. The receptor comes from a human donor in good health (CMV status not recorded). Some clones in this sample may be carry-over from other donors' samples. This chain joins TRBV4-1 and TRBJ2-5; perhaps TRBD2 as D (6 bases). Specimen: cultured PBMCs, collected from culture after CMV antigen stimulation. The CDR3: CASSQERGAETQYF. CDR3 DNA: TGCGCCAGCAGCCAAGAGCGGGGTGCAGAGACCCAGTACTTC.